A selection of T cell receptor beta chains follows, all from one sample in a study of cytotoxic CD8 clonotypes in ibrutinib-treated CLL. Profiling relied on immunoSEQ multiplex PCR, and the TCRdb table lists in-frame clones only, not all of them. The table lists roughly 220,000 clones, 70% to 75% of them singletons. Sequenced here: PBMCs, sampled after 12 months of ibrutinib treatment. The receptors come from a human donor with chronic lymphocytic leukemia. Both conserved end residues are part of each CDR3. Each record gives: J gene, V gene, D gene, clone size, CDR3 protein, CDR3 DNA. D genes are given only for firm matches. Clone sizes are given selectively: once, few, many, or a class where the clone is expanded.

>TRBJ1-2|TRBV5-6|TRBD1|few
CATTDRGPRGYTF
TGTGCCACCACGGACAGGGGGCCGCGGGGCTACACCTTC
>TRBJ2-5|TRBV29-1|NA|NA
CSVYKGARQETQYF
TGCAGCGTCTATAAAGGGGCTCGCCAAGAGACCCAGTACTTC
>TRBJ2-1|TRBV27|NA|NA
CASRGGSYNEQFF
TGTGCCAGCAGAGGGGGGAGCTACAATGAGCAGTTCTTC
>TRBJ1-5|TRBV2|NA|NA
CASRGFKGPLERQPQHF
TGTGCCAGCAGAGGGTTTAAGGGTCCTCTGGAGCGTCAGCCCCAGCATTTT
>TRBJ1-2|TRBV29-1|NA|few
CSVVIGRPGGYTF
TGCAGCGTTGTCATCGGACGCCCGGGCGGCTACACCTTC
>TRBJ1-5|TRBV25-1|TRBD1|NA
CASSGRQGGNQPQHF
TGTGCCAGCAGTGGGAGACAGGGTGGCAATCAGCCCCAGCATTTT
>TRBJ2-7|TRBV29-1|NA|NA
CSVVGSDSNFFSYEQYF
TGCAGCGTTGTAGGGTCTGACAGCAACTTTTTCTCCTACGAGCAGTACTTC
>TRBJ1-1|TRBV6-1|NA|few
CASSEGVLGLTEAFF
TGTGCCAGCAGTGAAGGGGTGTTGGGGCTAACTGAAGCTTTCTTT
>TRBJ2-7|TRBV30|TRBD2|NA
CASIPGGGSYEQYF
TGTGCCTCCATCCCCGGGGGGGGTAGTTACGAGCAGTACTTC
>TRBJ2-5|TRBV9|NA|NA
CASSSRGDTQQETQYF
TGTGCCAGCAGCTCTCGAGGAGACACCCAACAAGAGACCCAGTACTTC
>TRBJ2-3|TRBV30|NA|few
CAWNRVADTQYF
TGTGCCTGGAACAGGGTCGCAGATACGCAGTATTTT
>TRBJ1-6|TRBV2|NA|NA
CASSEGRTNNSPLHF
TGTGCCAGCAGTGAAGGACGGACAAATAATTCACCCCTCCACTTT
>TRBJ1-2|TRBV5-6|NA|few
CASSLGQGDYGYTF
TGTGCCAGCAGCTTGGGGCAGGGAGACTATGGCTACACCTTC
>TRBJ2-5|TRBV2|NA|NA
CASTTTGNQETQYF
TGTGCCAGCACCACTACGGGGAACCAAGAGACCCAGTACTTC
>TRBJ1-3|TRBV5-8|NA|few
CASSLHLGNTIYF
TGTGCCAGCAGCTTGCACCTAGGAAACACCATATATTTT
>TRBJ1-1|TRBV29-1|NA|NA
CSVRLSPNTEAFF
TGCAGCGTTCGCCTATCGCCGAACACTGAAGCTTTCTTT
>TRBJ1-1|TRBV7-3|NA|NA
CASSPRQNTEAFF
TGTGCCAGCAGCCCTAGACAGAACACTGAAGCTTTCTTT
>TRBJ2-7|TRBV6-5|NA|NA
CASSYPRGLTGEQYF
TGTGCCAGCAGTTACCCCCGGGGGTTAACCGGCGAGCAGTACTTC
>TRBJ1-2|TRBV19|NA|NA
CASSIVRGEGGYTF
TGTGCCAGTAGTATTGTTCGGGGGGAAGGAGGCTACACCTTC
>TRBJ2-1|TRBV7-7|NA|NA
CASSPASYNEQFF
TGTGCTAGCAGCCCGGCTAGTTACAATGAGCAGTTCTTC
>TRBJ1-2|TRBV27|NA|NA
CASSLSGTVGYTF
TGTGCCAGCAGTTTGTCGGGGACGGTAGGCTACACCTTC
>TRBJ2-5|TRBV28|TRBD2|NA
CASSPSSGRETQYF
TGTGCCAGCAGTCCGTCTAGCGGGCGGGAGACCCAGTACTTC
>TRBJ2-3|TRBV14|NA|NA
CASSHQLVQTQYF
TGTGCCAGCAGCCACCAACTAGTTCAAACGCAGTATTTT
>TRBJ2-3|TRBV10-2|TRBD2|NA
CASSPLYSGESTDTQYF
TGCGCCAGCAGTCCCTTGTATAGCGGGGAGAGCACAGATACGCAGTATTTT
>TRBJ1-2|TRBV28|NA|NA
CASNQGIIRYGYTF
TGTGCCAGCAACCAGGGTATCATCCGATATGGCTACACCTTC
>TRBJ1-4|TRBV30|NA|few
CAWSAPGSSTNEKLFF
TGTGCCTGGAGTGCCCCCGGGTCTTCAACTAATGAAAAACTGTTTTTT
>TRBJ2-1|TRBV9|TRBD2|NA
CASSLSGGNHNEQFF
TGTGCCAGCAGCCTTAGCGGGGGAAATCACAATGAGCAGTTCTTC
>TRBJ1-5|TRBV5-6|NA|NA
CASSLSNGAVGNQPQHF
TGTGCCAGCAGCTTGAGTAACGGGGCAGTCGGCAATCAGCCCCAGCATTTT
>TRBJ1-2|TRBV6-5|NA|NA
CASSYRRGGKGSGYTF
TGTGCCAGCAGTTACAGGCGAGGAGGGAAAGGGAGTGGCTACACCTTC
>TRBJ1-5|TRBV7-3|NA|NA
CASSFKKLGPPQHF
TGTGCCAGCAGCTTCAAAAAACTTGGACCGCCCCAGCATTTT
>TRBJ2-5|TRBV7-3|TRBD2|NA
CASSPTSAPLTQYF
TGTGCCAGCAGCCCGACTAGCGCCCCCCTTACCCAGTACTTC
>TRBJ1-2|TRBV6-1|NA|NA
CASRAAGDYGYTF
TGTGCCAGCAGGGCCGCAGGGGATTATGGCTACACCTTC
>TRBJ2-1|TRBV7-2|NA|NA
CASSFRFNEQFF
TGTGCCAGCAGCTTCCGTTTCAATGAGCAGTTCTTC
>TRBJ1-3|TRBV5-4|NA|NA
CASSEGHSGNTIYF
TGTGCCAGCAGCGAGGGACATTCTGGAAACACCATATATTTT
>TRBJ2-1|TRBV5-1|TRBD1|NA
CASSSGQGVGQFF
TGCGCCAGCAGCTCGGGACAGGGGGTAGGGCAGTTCTTC
>TRBJ1-1|TRBV6-1|NA|NA
CASQSAGVRGTEAFF
TGTGCCAGCCAATCTGCCGGGGTTCGCGGCACTGAAGCTTTCTTT
>TRBJ1-6|TRBV30|NA|few
CAWSTDSNSPLHF
TGTGCCTGGAGTACTGACAGTAATTCACCCCTCCACTTT
>TRBJ1-4|TRBV15|NA|once
CATSRDQGGREKLFF
TGTGCCACCAGCAGAGATCAAGGGGGTCGGGAAAAACTGTTTTTT
>TRBJ1-2|TRBV9|NA|NA
CASSVGGGEWDYGYTF
TGTGCCAGCAGCGTAGGTGGGGGGGAGTGGGACTATGGCTACACCTTC
>TRBJ2-2|TRBV29-1|NA|NA
CSVERGHGELFF
TGCAGCGTTGAACGGGGCCACGGGGAGCTGTTTTTT
>TRBJ1-1|TRBV29-1|NA|NA
CSVGTGNTEAFF
TGCAGCGTTGGTACAGGGAACACTGAAGCTTTCTTT
>TRBJ2-5|TRBV4-2|TRBD1|NA
CASSHAQGGETQYF
TGTGCCAGCAGCCATGCACAGGGGGGAGAGACCCAGTACTTC
>TRBJ1-5|TRBV7-8|NA|NA
CASSSEGYSNQPQHF
TGTGCCAGCAGCTCCGAGGGTTATAGCAATCAGCCCCAGCATTTT
>TRBJ1-2|TRBV2|TRBD1|NA
CASSEAQGTGQNGYTF
TGTGCCAGCAGTGAAGCGCAGGGGACGGGACAGAATGGCTACACCTTC
>TRBJ1-1|TRBV9|NA|few
CASSATDTEAFF
TGTGCCAGCAGCGCGACAGACACTGAAGCTTTCTTT
>TRBJ2-1|TRBV5-1|TRBD2|few
CASSLAAGGPGSSYNEQFF
TGCGCCAGCAGCTTGGCCGCGGGGGGGCCCGGAAGCTCCTACAATGAGCAGTTCTTC
>TRBJ1-1|TRBV19|NA|NA
CASIGLYTEAFF
TGTGCCAGTATCGGGTTGTACACTGAAGCTTTCTTT
>TRBJ2-3|TRBV7-8|TRBD2|NA
CASSSIAGYTDTQYF
TGTGCCAGCAGCTCTATAGCGGGATACACAGATACGCAGTATTTT